This T cell receptor beta chain was sequenced in a study of T-cell memory formation after mild COVID-19. Study-level background: In these data, TCR clusters were largely donor specific. Regarding the study as a whole: CD4+ contracting clones were found mainly in CM and EM, and CD8+ ones in EMRA. There were some responding clones in pre-infection memory, which suggested that cross-reactive memory had joined.

The TCR alpha and TCR beta cDNA libraries, bearing sample barcodes and UMIs, were generated by 5'RACE using constant-segment primers. One entry per CDR3 protein, called by TCRdb with MiXCR from the 5' RACE reads. The sample carries around 200,000 distinct CDR3 sequences, roughly a tenth recorded once. Per germline, CDR1 SGHTA and CDR2 FQGNSA. V was shortened by 5 bases and J by 3 bases, with 12 bases between the two germline ends. CDR3 length: 14 amino acids. The sample holds many counts of this clonotype. The antigen is not known. The chain joins TRBV7-2 to TRBJ2-3, with a possible D match to TRBD1 (6 bases). This clonotype was sampled from a man aged 18 to 29 who had mild COVID-19 (a few samples of this study predate the infection). Cell type and time point are not known. Specimen: PBMCs or a T cell subset sorted from them (not recorded which). The CDR3 loop is CASSGQRGTDTQYF. CDR3 DNA: TGTGCCAGCAGCGGACAGAGGGGGACAGATACGCAGTATTTT. The full variable domain, with the rest looked up from reference TRBV7-2 and TRBJ2-3, is GAGVSQSPSNKVTEKGKDVELRCDPISGHTALYWYRQSLGQGLEFLIYFQGNSAPDKSGLPSDRFSAERTGGSVSTLTIQRTQQEDSAVYLCASSGQRGTDTQYFGPGTRLTVL.